The 27 T cell receptor beta chains below were found in one sample sequenced in a study of PD-1 blockade in classical Hodgkin lymphoma (dated by TCRdb to about 2020). The library came from the immunoSEQ multiplex PCR assay. What TCRdb holds here is the immuneACCESS table cut down to in-frame rearrangements. Part of the clones is not present; checked against another copy, under half of the missing clones reflect an unresolved V gene, and the others are unexplained. Recorded for this sample are about 23,000 clones; 85% to 95% of them occurred a single time. The biggest ten clones account for 0.41% of the sample. This sample's time point label indicates: newly diagnosed, previously untreated cHL patient sample. A Miltenyi CD4+ T cell isolation kit was used for magnetic negative selection to purify CD4+ T cells from thawed PBMCs. The sample consisted of CD4+ T cells from blood. These receptors all stem from a human donor with classical Hodgkin lymphoma.

The chain joins TRBV9 to TRBJ1-2; D not certain. V gave up 4 bases and J gave up 5 bases, with 12 bases separating them. The V gene's germline CDR1 is SGDLS and CDR2 YYNGEE. The CDR3 is 13 residues long. The CDR3 coding sequence is TGTGCCAGCAGCTCGCGACTTGGGTATGGCTACACCTTC. Its translation is CASSSRLGYGYTF.

The rearrangement links TRBV11-3 to TRBJ2-5; D call uncertain. The CDR3 has 11 amino acids. Germline-derived CDR1 and CDR2 are SGHNT and YENEEA. Deletions cut 3 bases from V and 5 bases from J, with 4 bases between. The CDR3 nucleotides read TGTGCCAGCAGCTTCATCGAGACCCAGTACTTC. As protein: CASSFIETQYF.

The J gene is TRBJ2-1, the V gene TRBV9; 10 positions agree with TRBD1. V was clipped by 6 bases and J by 8 bases; unmatched bases: 14. Germline lookup yields CDR1 SGDLS and CDR2 YYNGEE. The CDR3 extends over 16 amino acids. CDR3 sequence: CASTKLQTGGMDEQFF. CDR3 DNA sequence: TGTGCCAGCACCAAATTACAGACAGGGGGCATGGATGAGCAGTTCTTC.

The chain recombines TRBV4-2 with TRBJ2-4; D assignment may be TRBD1 or TRBD2 (7 bases each). Trimming shortened V by 0 bases and J by 0 bases, and 21 bases separated the two germline ends. The CDR3 runs 20 residues. Germline lookup yields CDR1 LGHNA and CDR2 YNFKEQ. CDR3 in amino acids: CASSQDAGRGGVEAKNIQYF. CDR3 in DNA: TGTGCCAGCAGCCAAGATGCGGGCAGGGGGGGGGTGGAAGCCAAAAACATTCAGTACTTC.

V gene TRBV6-5 combines with J gene TRBJ1-1; no clear D gene. The CDR3 runs 12 residues. CDR1 MNHEY and CDR2 SVGAGI come from the germline V gene. Trimming removed 6 bases at V and 5 bases at J, with 10 bases between. CDR3 sequence: CASRVAGTEAFF. CDR3 DNA: TGTGCCAGCAGAGTCGCGGGGACTGAAGCTTTCTTT.

This sequence joins TRBV30 and TRBJ1-3; D ambiguous. Germline V lookup: CDR1 GTSNPN, CDR2 SVGIG (reference sequence). The length of the CDR3 is 12 residues. Here the CDR3 reads CAGTRSGNTIYF. The CDR3 DNA reads TGTGCTGGTACCCGCTCTGGAAACACCATATATTTT.

The chain links TRBV5-5 to TRBJ1-1; no firm D call. The CDR3 has 14 residues. Between the trimmed V and J ends, which lost 4 bases and 1 base, there was a span of 11 bases. The germline gives CDR1 SGHKS, CDR2 YYEKEE (reference sequence). The CDR3 DNA follows: TGTGCCAGCAGCCTTGTTACAGAGAACACTGAAGCTTTCTTT. As protein: CASSLVTENTEAFF.

This sequence joins TRBV5-1 and TRBJ2-5, with 8 bases matching TRBD2. V shed 6 bases, J shed 5 bases, and the junction held 9 bases outside the gene matches. The germline gives CDR1 SGHRS, CDR2 YFSETQ. This CDR3 contains 14 residues. The CDR3 sequence: CASTSGFLEETQYF. The CDR3 coding sequence is TGCGCCAGCACTAGCGGGTTCCTTGAGGAGACCCAGTACTTC.

The CDR3 spells CASSYGDRTGELFF. The CDR3 DNA follows: TGTGCCAGCAGTTACGGGGATCGGACCGGGGAGCTGTTTTTT. The V gene is TRBV6-5, the J gene TRBJ2-2, with D hard to call. The V gene lost 2 bases and the J gene lost 5 bases, with 9 bases spanning the gap. CDR1 is MNHEY, CDR2 SVGAGI, per germline. This CDR3 spans 14 amino acids.

This chain uses TRBV5-4 with TRBJ2-1; D remains ambiguous. The CDR3 is 15 residues long. Germline CDR1 and CDR2: SGHNT and YYREEE (reference sequence). The V end lost 4 bases, the J end lost 6 bases, and 17 bases lay between the germline ends. The DNA of the CDR3 is TGTGCCAGCAGCCCCTCTCCGGGTGAATTCAATGAGCAGTTCTTC. Translated: CASSPSPGEFNEQFF.

The chain joins TRBV25-1 to TRBJ2-5; 7 bases line up with TRBD2. J gave up 5 bases and V 3 bases, and 3 bases lay outside the gene matches. The CDR3 has 13 amino acids. From germline, CDR1 is MGHDK and CDR2 SYGVNS. CDR3 residues: CASSDGGSETQYF. CDR3 bases: TGTGCCAGCAGTGACGGCGGGAGTGAGACCCAGTACTTC.

V and J are TRBV27 and TRBJ2-1; D remains unclear. Germline CDR1 and CDR2: MNHEY and SMNVEV (reference sequence). The CDR3 spans 12 residues. V shed 6 bases and J shed 8 bases, with 11 bases lying between them. The CDR3 is CASRKRLDEQFF. Written as DNA, the CDR3 is TGTGCCAGCAGGAAAAGGTTGGATGAGCAGTTCTTC.

The chain combines TRBV19 with TRBJ1-6; maybe TRBD1 (6 bases). Trimming took 3 bases from V and 6 from J, leaving 18 bases between them. This CDR3 spans 17 amino acids. Germline lookup yields CDR1 LNHDA and CDR2 SQIVND (reference sequence). The CDR3 DNA reads as TGTGCCAGTAGTATTCGTAGGGGGGGCCGGGGTAATTCACCCCTCCACTTT. This codes for CASSIRRGGRGNSPLHF. The entire variable domain, with the rest obtained from reference TRBV19 and TRBJ1-6, is as follows: DGGITQSPKYLFRKEGQNVTLSCEQNLNHDAMYWYRQDPGQGLRLIYYSQIVNDFQKGDIAEGYSVSREKKESFPLTVTSAQKNPTAFYLCASSIRRGGRGNSPLHFGNGTRLTVT.

The chain joins TRBV9 to TRBJ2-7; the match to TRBD2 covers 10 bases. The CDR3 covers 15 residues. The germline gives CDR1 SGDLS, CDR2 YYNGEE. V shed 0 bases, J shed 3 bases, and the junction held 3 bases outside the gene matches. The CDR3 protein is CASSVGLAGLYEQYF. In DNA form, the CDR3 reads TGTGCCAGCAGCGTAGGACTAGCGGGCCTCTACGAGCAGTACTTC.

This clone was seen only a few times. The sample contains more than one DNA sequence encoding this CDR3. The chain has TRBV7-9 and TRBJ1-5; D is ambiguous. Germline V gives CDR1 SEHNR, CDR2 FQNEAQ (reference sequence). This CDR3 region has 12 residues. V was cut by 8 bases and J by 2 bases, with 7 bases left in between. In nucleotides, the CDR3 is TGTGCCAGCTCCTTGGGCAATCAGCCCCAGCATTTT. This gives the protein CASSLGNQPQHF. Full variable domain (remainder filled in from reference TRBV7-9 and TRBJ1-5): DTGVSQNPRHKITKRGQNVTFRCDPISEHNRLYWYRQTLGQGPEFLTYFQNEAQLEKSRLLSDRFSAERPKGSFSTLEIQRTEQGDSAMYLCASSLGNQPQHFGDGTRLSIL.

This chain connects TRBV19 to TRBJ2-3; a weak D match, TRBD2 (6 bases). CDR3 size: 14 residues. V lost 4 bases to trimming and J lost 7 bases, with 15 bases between them. CDR1 is LNHDA, CDR2 SQIVND, per germline (reference sequence). The DNA for the CDR3 is TGTGCCAGTAGTAGTACAGGTGGGAGGTATACGCAGTATTTT. Encoded protein: CASSSTGGRYTQYF.

This chain links TRBV6-5 with TRBJ1-5; 9 bases line up with TRBD1. The CDR3 sequence is 14 residues long. The V gene's germline CDR1 is MNHEY and CDR2 SVGAGI. V was clipped by 2 bases and J by 7 bases; unmatched bases: 3. CDR3 protein: CASSYDRGSQPQHF. CDR3 nucleotides: TGTGCCAGCAGTTACGACAGGGGGAGCCAGCCCCAGCATTTT.

This chain connects TRBV9 to TRBJ1-2; D uncertain. Germline V CDR1 and CDR2: SGDLS, YYNGEE. The CDR3 covers 11 residues. The V gene lost 0 bases and the J gene lost 8 bases, with 5 bases spanning the gap. The CDR3 loop reads CASSVEGGYTF. The CDR3 DNA is TGTGCCAGCAGCGTAGAAGGCGGCTACACCTTC.

This chain connects TRBV18 to TRBJ2-7; D assignment may be TRBD1 or TRBD2 (5 bases each). Trimming removed 6 bases from V and 2 bases from J, with 17 bases in between. The germline gives CDR1 KGHSH, CDR2 LQKENI. CDR3 length: 15 amino acids. CDR3 region: CASSAHRDGTYEQYF. Written as DNA, the CDR3 is TGTGCCAGCTCGGCCCATAGGGACGGGACCTACGAGCAGTACTTC.

The chain carries TRBV2 and TRBJ1-1; perhaps TRBD1 as D (6 bases). Germline V gene data show CDR1 as SNHLY and CDR2 as FYNNEI. The CDR3 loop spans 15 amino acids. Between the trimmed V and J ends, which lost 4 bases and 1 base, there was a span of 13 bases. In DNA form, the CDR3 reads TGTGCCAGCAGTGTAGGGGGTCTGGAGAACACTGAAGCTTTCTTT. This gives the protein CASSVGGLENTEAFF.

This clone was observed a single time. The chain uses TRBV6-1 and TRBJ1-3; D unresolved. Germline V lookup: CDR1 MNHNS, CDR2 SASEGT. V lost 10 bases, J lost 2 bases, and 9 bases lay in between. This CDR3 comprises 12 residues. This CDR3 is CATLGPGNTIYF. The CDR3 DNA sequence: TGTGCCACTCTCGGGCCTGGAAACACCATATATTTT.

The chain carries TRBV28 and TRBJ2-5; D might be TRBD1 (6 bases). The CDR3 has 15 residues. Trimming removed 2 bases from V and 1 base from J, with 11 bases in between. Germline V gene data show CDR1 as MDHEN and CDR2 as SYDVKM. In DNA, the CDR3 is TGTGCCAGCAGTTTAGGAGGACAGTTCCAAGAGACCCAGTACTTC. This gives the protein CASSLGGQFQETQYF.

This sequence joins TRBV18 and TRBJ2-3; D is unclear. This CDR3 is built from 14 residues. Between the trimmed V and J ends, which lost 2 bases and 3 bases, there was a span of 9 bases. Germline CDR1 reads KGHSH; CDR2 reads LQKENI. CDR3 amino acids: CASSPGFLTDTQYF. Here the CDR3 DNA reads TGTGCCAGCTCACCAGGCTTCTTAACAGATACGCAGTATTTT.

Only one count was recorded for this clone. The chain joins TRBV7-2 to TRBJ2-1; 10 bases line up with TRBD1. The CDR3 length is 18 residues. V shed 10 bases, J shed 5 bases, and the junction held 20 bases outside the gene matches. Germline V gene sequence: CDR1 SGHTA, CDR2 FQGNSA. The CDR3 sequence is CATPPRGDRTGGNNEQFF. In nucleotides, the CDR3 is TGTGCCACCCCACCGAGGGGTGACCGGACAGGGGGAAACAATGAGCAGTTCTTC.

The CDR3 nucleotides are TGTGCCAGCCGTGGGCGTAGGGGGCAGGGGAAACTGTTTTTT. The encoded protein is CASRGRRGQGKLFF. V gene TRBV6-5 combines with J gene TRBJ1-4, with 7 bases matching TRBD1. This CDR3 has 14 residues. Trimming took 8 bases from V and 11 from J; bases not matched to a gene: 14. CDR1 MNHEY and CDR2 SVGAGI come from the germline V gene.

The chain uses TRBV2 and TRBJ1-4, with D possibly matching TRBD1 (5 bases). The germline gives CDR1 SNHLY, CDR2 FYNNEI. Trimming left V 1 base short and J 6 bases short, with 12 bases between. The CDR3 totals 15 residues. The CDR3 region is CASSEEGLRDEKLFF. CDR3 DNA sequence: TGTGCCAGCAGTGAAGAGGGGCTTCGAGATGAAAAACTGTTTTTT.

This chain uses TRBV6-5 with TRBJ2-3; TRBD1 is a possible D gene (5 bases). V was trimmed by 2 bases and J by 11 bases, leaving 17 bases between them. The CDR3 contains 14 residues. CDR1 is MNHEY and CDR2 is SVGAGI in the germline V gene. As DNA, the CDR3 is TGTGCCAGCAGTTACACCTACACAGGATTGGGGCAGTATTTT. Amino acid sequence: CASSYTYTGLGQYF.